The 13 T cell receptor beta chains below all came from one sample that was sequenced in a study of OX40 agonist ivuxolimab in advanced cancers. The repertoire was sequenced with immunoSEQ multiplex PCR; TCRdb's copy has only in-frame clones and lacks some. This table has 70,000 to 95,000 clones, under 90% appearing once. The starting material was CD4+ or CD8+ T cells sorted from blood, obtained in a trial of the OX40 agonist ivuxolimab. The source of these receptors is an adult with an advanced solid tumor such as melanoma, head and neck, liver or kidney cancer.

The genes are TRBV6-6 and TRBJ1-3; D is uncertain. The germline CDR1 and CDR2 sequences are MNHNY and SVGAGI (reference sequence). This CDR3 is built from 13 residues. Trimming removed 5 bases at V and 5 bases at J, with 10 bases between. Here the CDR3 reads CASSPGVRNTIYF. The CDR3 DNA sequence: TGTGCCAGCAGTCCTGGGGTCCGAAACACCATATATTTT.

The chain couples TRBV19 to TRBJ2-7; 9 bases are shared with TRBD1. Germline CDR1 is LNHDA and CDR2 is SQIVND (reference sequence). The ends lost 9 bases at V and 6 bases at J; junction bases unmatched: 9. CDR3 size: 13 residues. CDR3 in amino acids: CASRGTGFFEQYF. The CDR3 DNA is TGTGCCAGCAGGGGGACAGGGTTTTTCGAGCAGTACTTC.

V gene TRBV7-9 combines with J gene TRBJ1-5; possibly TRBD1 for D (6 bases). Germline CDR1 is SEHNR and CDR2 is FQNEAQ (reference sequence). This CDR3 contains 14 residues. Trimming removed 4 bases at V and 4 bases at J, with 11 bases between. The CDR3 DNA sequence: TGTGCCAGCAGCTACGGGACACTTAATCAGCCCCAGCATTTT. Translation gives CASSYGTLNQPQHF.

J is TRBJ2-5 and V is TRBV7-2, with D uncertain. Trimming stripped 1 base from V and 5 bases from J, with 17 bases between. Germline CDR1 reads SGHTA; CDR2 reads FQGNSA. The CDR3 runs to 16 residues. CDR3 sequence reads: CASSLGRSPEGETQYF. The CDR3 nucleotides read TGTGCCAGCAGCTTAGGAAGGTCTCCGGAAGGGGAGACCCAGTACTTC.

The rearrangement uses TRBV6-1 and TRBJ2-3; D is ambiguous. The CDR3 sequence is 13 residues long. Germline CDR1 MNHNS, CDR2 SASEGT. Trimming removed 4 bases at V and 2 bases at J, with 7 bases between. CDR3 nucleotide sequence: TGTGCCAGCAGTGCCTCCCCCACAGATACGCAGTATTTT. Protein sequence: CASSASPTDTQYF.

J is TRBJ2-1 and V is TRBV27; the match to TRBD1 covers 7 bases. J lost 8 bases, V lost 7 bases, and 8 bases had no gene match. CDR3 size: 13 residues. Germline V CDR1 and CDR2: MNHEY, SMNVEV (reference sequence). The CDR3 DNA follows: TGTGCCAGCACCCCCCAAGGGGGCCATGAGCAGTTCTTC. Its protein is CASTPQGGHEQFF.

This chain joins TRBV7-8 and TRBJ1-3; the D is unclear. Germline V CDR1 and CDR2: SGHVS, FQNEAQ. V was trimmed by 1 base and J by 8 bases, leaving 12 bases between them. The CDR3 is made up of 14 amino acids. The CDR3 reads CASSLEDGWDTIYF. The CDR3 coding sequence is TGTGCCAGCAGCTTAGAAGACGGCTGGGACACCATATATTTT.

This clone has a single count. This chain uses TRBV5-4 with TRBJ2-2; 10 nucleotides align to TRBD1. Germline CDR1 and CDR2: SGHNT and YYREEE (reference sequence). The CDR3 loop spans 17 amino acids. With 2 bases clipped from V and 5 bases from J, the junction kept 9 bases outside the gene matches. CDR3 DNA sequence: TGTGCCAGCAGCTTTCCGGGACAGGGGTCGAGTACCGGGGAGCTGTTTTTT. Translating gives CASSFPGQGSSTGELFF.

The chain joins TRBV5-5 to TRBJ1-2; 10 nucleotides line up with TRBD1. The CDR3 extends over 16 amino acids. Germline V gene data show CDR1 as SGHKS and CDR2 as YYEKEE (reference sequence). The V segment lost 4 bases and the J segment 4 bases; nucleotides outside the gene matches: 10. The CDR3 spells CASSRPGQGGFYGYTF. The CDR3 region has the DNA TGTGCCAGCAGCAGGCCTGGACAGGGGGGATTCTATGGCTACACCTTC.

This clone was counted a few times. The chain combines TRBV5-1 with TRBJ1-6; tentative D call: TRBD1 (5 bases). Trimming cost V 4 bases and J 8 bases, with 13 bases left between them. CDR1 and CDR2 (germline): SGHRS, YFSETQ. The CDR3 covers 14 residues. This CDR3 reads CASSVTVSDSPLHF. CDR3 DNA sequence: TGCGCCAGCAGCGTGACAGTCTCCGATTCACCCCTCCACTTT.

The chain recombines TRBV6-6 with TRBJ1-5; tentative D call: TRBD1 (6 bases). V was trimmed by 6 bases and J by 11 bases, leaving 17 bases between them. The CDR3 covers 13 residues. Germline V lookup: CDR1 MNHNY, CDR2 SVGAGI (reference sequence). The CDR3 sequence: CASRPSTGKTQHF. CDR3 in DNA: TGTGCCAGCAGACCAAGTACAGGGAAAACCCAGCATTTT.

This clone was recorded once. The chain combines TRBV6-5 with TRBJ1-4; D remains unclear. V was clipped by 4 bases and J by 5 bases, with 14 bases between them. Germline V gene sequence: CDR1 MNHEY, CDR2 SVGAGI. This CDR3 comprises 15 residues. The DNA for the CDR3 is TGTGCCAGCAGTTTAATGGGTGGAAGGAATGAAAAACTGTTTTTT. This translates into CASSLMGGRNEKLFF.

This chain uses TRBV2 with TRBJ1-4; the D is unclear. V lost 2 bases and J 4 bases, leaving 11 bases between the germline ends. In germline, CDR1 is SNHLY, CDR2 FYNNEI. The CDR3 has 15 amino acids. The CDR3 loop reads CASSERGGRNEKLFF. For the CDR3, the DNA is TGTGCCAGCAGTGAACGAGGAGGCCGTAATGAAAAACTGTTTTTT.